This T cell receptor (beta chain) emerged from a study of T cell responses to AZD1222 COVID-19 vaccine. Sequenced by immunoSEQ multiplex PCR; TCRdb stores in-frame clones only, minus some. Of roughly 120,000 clones listed, more than 80% are singletons. A note on this clone: The antigen remains undetermined.

Findings of the study overall: After the peak T cell response, and only then, were repertoires sampled. At baseline, seropositivity was found in only a handful of AZD1222 recipients.

CDR1 and CDR2 (germline): SGHDT, YYEEEE. This CDR3 spans 14 amino acids. Trimming stripped 2 bases from V and 8 bases from J, with 11 bases between. The source material was peripheral blood, sampled 28 days after the second dose of the MenACWY control vaccine. V gene TRBV5-6 combines with J gene TRBJ1-6; TRBD1 is a possible D gene (5 bases). This clonotype originated in an adult who received the MenACWY meningococcal vaccine as a control. The CDR3 region is CASSFPGLDSPLHF. CDR3 sequence (DNA): TGTGCCAGCAGCTTCCCAGGGTTGGATTCACCCCTCCACTTT.